The 10 T cell receptor beta chains given below trace back to one sample, sequenced in a study of blood T cell repertoires in COVID-19. Assay used: immunoSEQ multiplex PCR; TCRdb lists only in-frame clones, some missing. Of about 250,000 clones listed, roughly 80% are singletons. Sequencing was carried out using PBMCs or T cells enriched from blood (not recorded which). All receptors derive from a man aged 40-49 years who had been exposed to COVID-19.

The chain uses TRBV6-2 or TRBV6-3 and TRBJ2-5; the D is unclear. Per germline, CDR1 MNHEY and CDR2 SVGEGT. Trimming left V 4 bases short and J 1 base short, with 4 bases between. CDR3 length: 12 amino acids. The CDR3 coding sequence is TGTGCCAGCAGTTCGTCCCAAGAGACCCAGTACTTC. Its protein product is CASSSSQETQYF.

This clone was seen a handful of times. The CDR3 region has the DNA TGTGCCAGCAGTTTAATGGCAGGGGGAATGGGCGAGCAGTACTTC. This codes for CASSLMAGGMGEQYF. The chain recombines TRBV27 with TRBJ2-7, with TRBD1 identical over 7 bases. V lost 2 bases, J lost 6 bases, and 10 bases stayed unmatched. The CDR3 contains 15 residues. The germline V gene encodes CDR1 MNHEY and CDR2 SMNVEV (reference sequence).

Only one count was recorded for this clone. The V gene is TRBV29-1, the J gene TRBJ1-2; D possibly corresponds to TRBD1 (5 bases). V lost 5 bases, J lost 4 bases, and 11 bases lay in between. Germline V CDR1 and CDR2: SQVTM, ANQGSEA. The CDR3 contains 12 residues. In nucleotides, the CDR3 is TGCAGCGTTTCCCCGGACATCTATGGCTACACCTTC. Translated, it gives CSVSPDIYGYTF. The full variable domain, rest sourced from reference TRBV29-1 and TRBJ1-2, is SAVISQKPSRDICQRGTSLTIQCQVDSQVTMMFWYRQQPGQSLTLIATANQGSEATYESGFVIDKFPISRPNLTFSTLTVSNMSPEDSSIYLCSVSPDIYGYTFGSGTRLTVV.

J is TRBJ1-4 and V is TRBV5-1; the match to TRBD1 covers 10 bases. CDR1 is SGHRS and CDR2 is YFSETQ in the germline V gene. Trimming took 3 bases from V and 2 from J; bases not matched to a gene: 16. CDR3 length: 20 residues. The CDR3 spells CASSSIVPGQGMRTNEKLFF. The CDR3 bases are TGCGCCAGCAGCTCAATAGTCCCGGGACAGGGGATGCGGACTAATGAAAAACTGTTTTTT.

V and J are TRBV6-6 and TRBJ2-7; possibly TRBD2 for D (6 bases). Trimming took 6 bases from V and 6 from J, leaving 24 bases between them. This CDR3 has 16 residues. Germline V gives CDR1 MNHNY, CDR2 SVGAGI (reference sequence). CDR3 DNA sequence: TGTGCCAGCAGCCCTCCGAGTTCGGAGGGCGGGTTCGAGCAGTACTTC. Translated: CASSPPSSEGGFEQYF.

The chain couples TRBV5-4 to TRBJ1-2; TRBD1 agrees at 8 bases. Germline V CDR1 and CDR2: SGHNT, YYREEE (reference sequence). Trimming cost V 4 bases and J 5 bases; bases outside gene matches: 7. The CDR3 is made up of 14 amino acids. CDR3 DNA sequence: TGTGCCAGCAGCACCGCCGGGACAGGATATGGCTACACCTTC. It codes for CASSTAGTGYGYTF.

The V and J genes are TRBV18 and TRBJ1-3; perhaps TRBD1 as D (5 bases). CDR1 is KGHSH, CDR2 LQKENI, per germline. The CDR3 runs 15 residues. V lost 4 bases, J lost 0 bases, and 10 bases lay in between. The CDR3 loop is CASSQPGGSGNTIYF. CDR3 nucleotides: TGTGCCAGCTCACAACCCGGGGGCTCTGGAAACACCATATATTTT.

Only a few counts were recorded for this clone. V is TRBV18 and J is TRBJ1-4; possible D gene TRBD1, 6 bases. The V end was cut by 3 bases, the J end by 6 bases, with 14 bases between. This CDR3 contains 15 residues. Looked up from germline, CDR1 is KGHSH and CDR2 is LQKENI. The CDR3 DNA reads as TGTGCCAGCTCACCGGGCAGGGGATCGGATGAAAAACTGTTTTTT. Encoded protein: CASSPGRGSDEKLFF.

The chain recombines TRBV19 with TRBJ2-5; 8 nucleotides align to TRBD1. Trimming cost V 4 bases and J 4 bases; bases outside gene matches: 8. The germline CDR1 and CDR2 sequences are LNHDA and SQIVND (reference sequence). The CDR3 totals 15 residues. DNA for the CDR3: TGTGCCAGTAGTACCGGGACAGGAGTATTAGAGACCCAGTACTTC. Amino acids: CASSTGTGVLETQYF.

The chain combines TRBV19 with TRBJ1-5, with D possibly TRBD1 on 6 matching bases. This CDR3 comprises 15 residues. Germline V CDR1 and CDR2: LNHDA, SQIVND (reference sequence). Trimming took off 6 bases at V and 3 bases at J, with 15 bases between the two ends. CDR3 residues: CASRSGGAINQPQHF. DNA for the CDR3: TGTGCCAGTAGGTCTGGGGGGGCGATCAATCAGCCCCAGCATTTT. The full variable domain, in which reference TRBV19 and TRBJ1-5 provide the parts outside the CDR3, is DGGITQSPKYLFRKEGQNVTLSCEQNLNHDAMYWYRQDPGQGLRLIYYSQIVNDFQKGDIAEGYSVSREKKESFPLTVTSAQKNPTAFYLCASRSGGAINQPQHFGDGTRLSIL.